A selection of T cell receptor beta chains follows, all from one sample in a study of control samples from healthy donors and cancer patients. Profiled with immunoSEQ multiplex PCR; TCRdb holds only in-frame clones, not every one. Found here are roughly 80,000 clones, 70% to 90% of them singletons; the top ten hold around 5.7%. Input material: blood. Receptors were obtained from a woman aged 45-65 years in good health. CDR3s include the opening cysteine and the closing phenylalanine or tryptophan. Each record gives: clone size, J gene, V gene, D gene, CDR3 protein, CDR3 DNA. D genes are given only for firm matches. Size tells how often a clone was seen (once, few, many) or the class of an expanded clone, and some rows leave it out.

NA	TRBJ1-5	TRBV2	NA	CASSGAEGAHSNQPQHF	TGTGCCAGCAGTGGCGCAGAAGGAGCCCATAGCAATCAGCCCCAGCATTTT
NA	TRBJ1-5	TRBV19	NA	CASSIATWGNQPQHF	TGTGCCAGTAGTATAGCTACGTGGGGGAACCAGCCCCAGCATTTT
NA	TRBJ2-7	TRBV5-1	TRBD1	CASSSVLVPGQGSYEQYF	TGCGCCAGCAGCTCCGTTCTCGTACCGGGACAGGGTTCCTACGAGCAGTACTTC
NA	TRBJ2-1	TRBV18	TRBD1	CASSAQGAVNEQFF	TGTGCCAGCTCTGCGCAGGGGGCGGTCAATGAGCAGTTCTTC
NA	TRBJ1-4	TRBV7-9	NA	CASSLSAGEKLFF	TGTGCCAGCAGCTTATCCGCTGGTGAAAAACTGTTTTTT
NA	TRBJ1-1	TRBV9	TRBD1	CASGTGLTEAFF	TGTGCCAGCGGGACAGGGCTTACTGAAGCTTTCTTT
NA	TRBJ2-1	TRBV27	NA	CASSFSTYNEQFF	TGTGCCAGCAGTTTTTCCACATACAATGAGCAGTTCTTC
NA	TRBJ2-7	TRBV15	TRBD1	CATSRDSSYEQYF	TGTGCCACCAGCCGGGACAGCTCCTACGAGCAGTACTTC
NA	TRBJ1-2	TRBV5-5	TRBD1	CASSLSTGTYGYTF	TGTGCCAGCAGCCTTTCGACAGGGACCTATGGCTACACCTTC
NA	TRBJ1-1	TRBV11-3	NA	CASSLWYREAFF	TGTGCCAGCAGCTTATGGTACAGGGAAGCTTTCTTT
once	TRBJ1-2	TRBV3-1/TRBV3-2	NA	CASSLKAAGYGYTF	TGTGCCAGCAGCCTCAAGGCGGCAGGCTATGGCTACACCTTC
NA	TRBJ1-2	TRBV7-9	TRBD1	CASSMSPQGLRGYTF	TGTGCCAGCAGCATGTCCCCACAGGGGTTGAGGGGCTACACCTTC
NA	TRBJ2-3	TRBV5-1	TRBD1	CASSTRQGSTDTQYF	TGCGCCAGCAGCACCCGACAGGGGAGCACAGATACGCAGTATTTT
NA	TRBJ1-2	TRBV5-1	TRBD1	CASSFGQGYGYTF	TGCGCCAGCAGCTTTGGACAGGGATACGGCTACACCTTC
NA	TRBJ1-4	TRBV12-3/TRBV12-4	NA	CASSVLNAEKLFF	TGTGCCAGCAGTGTTTTAAACGCTGAAAAACTGTTTTTT
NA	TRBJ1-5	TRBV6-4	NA	CASRDPGHKNSNQPQHF	TGTGCCAGCAGGGATCCGGGACATAAGAATAGCAATCAGCCCCAGCATTTT
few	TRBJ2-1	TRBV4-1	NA	CASSQAVGQLNEQFF	TGCGCCAGCAGCCAAGCGGTCGGACAGCTCAATGAGCAGTTCTTC
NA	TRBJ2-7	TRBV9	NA	CASSVGPGESYEQYF	TGTGCCAGCAGCGTAGGTCCAGGGGAGAGCTACGAGCAGTACTTC
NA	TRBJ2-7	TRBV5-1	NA	CASSRTGSTRSYEQYF	TGCGCCAGCAGCAGGACCGGGTCCACGAGAAGTTACGAGCAGTACTTC
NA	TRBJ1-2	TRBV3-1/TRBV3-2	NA	CASSQPMTVPTNYGYTF	TGTGCCAGCAGCCAACCTATGACAGTTCCTACTAACTATGGCTACACCTTC
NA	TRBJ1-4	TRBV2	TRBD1	CASTRDRGREKLFF	TGTGCCAGCACCAGAGACAGGGGGCGTGAAAAACTGTTTTTT
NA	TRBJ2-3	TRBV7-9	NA	CASSSGGDTQYF	TGTGCCAGCAGCTCCGGGGGAGATACGCAGTATTTT
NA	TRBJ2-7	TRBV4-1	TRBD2	CASSHPKGLASYEQYF	TGCGCCAGCAGCCATCCAAAGGGACTAGCGAGCTACGAGCAGTACTTC
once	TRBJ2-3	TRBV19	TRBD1	CASSYRGTVTDTQYF	TGTGCCAGTAGCTACCGTGGGACAGTAACAGATACGCAGTATTTT
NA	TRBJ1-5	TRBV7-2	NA	CASSRFGGSNQPQHF	TGTGCCAGCAGCCGTTTCGGGGGAAGCAATCAGCCCCAGCATTTT
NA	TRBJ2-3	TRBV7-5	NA	CARGTARRQNTDTQYF	TGTGCCAGAGGCACGGCCCGGAGACAGAACACAGATACGCAGTATTTT
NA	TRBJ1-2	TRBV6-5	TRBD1	CASTLDRGDGYTF	TGTGCCAGCACTTTGGACAGGGGAGATGGCTACACCTTC
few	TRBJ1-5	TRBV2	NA	CASGQSNQPQHF	TGTGCCAGCGGTCAGAGCAATCAGCCCCAGCATTTT
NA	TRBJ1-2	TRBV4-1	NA	CASSQESAGNYGYTF	TGCGCCAGCAGCCAAGAGTCGGCAGGGAACTATGGCTACACCTTC
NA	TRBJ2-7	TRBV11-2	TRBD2	CASRSGGYNYEQYF	TGTGCCAGCAGGAGCGGGGGGTACAACTACGAGCAGTACTTC
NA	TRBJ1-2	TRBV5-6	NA	CASSLAGQNYGYTF	TGTGCCAGCAGCTTGGCCGGACAGAACTATGGCTACACCTTC
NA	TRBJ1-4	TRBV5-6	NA	CASSLALQATNEKLFF	TGTGCCAGCAGCTTGGCCTTACAGGCAACTAATGAAAAACTGTTTTTT
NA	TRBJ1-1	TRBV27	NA	CASSFSVGDPDTCNTEAFF	TGTGCCAGCAGTTTTTCCGTCGGGGACCCCGACACCTGCAACACTGAAGCTTTCTTT
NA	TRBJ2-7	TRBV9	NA	CASSVDRSSYEQYF	TGTGCCAGCAGCGTCGACAGATCCTCCTACGAGCAGTACTTC
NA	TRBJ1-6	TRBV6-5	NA	CASSFVPRGDSPLHF	TGTGCCAGCAGTTTTGTCCCGAGGGGCGATTCACCCCTCCACTTT
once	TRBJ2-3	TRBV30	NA	CAWMKLGAGDTQYF	TGTGCCTGGATGAAATTGGGGGCCGGTGATACGCAGTATTTT
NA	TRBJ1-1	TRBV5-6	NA	CASNHRVYYTEAFF	TGTGCCAGCAACCACAGGGTCTACTACACTGAAGCTTTCTTT
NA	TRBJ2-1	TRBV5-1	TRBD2	CASSLVLAGYNEQFF	TGCGCCAGCAGCTTGGTATTAGCGGGGTACAATGAGCAGTTCTTC
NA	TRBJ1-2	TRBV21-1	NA	CASSNRGLNYGYTF	TGTGCCAGCAGCAATAGGGGACTTAACTATGGCTACACCTTC
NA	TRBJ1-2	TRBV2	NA	CASSDPVLAGYTF	TGTGCCAGCAGTGACCCCGTTTTAGCTGGCTACACCTTC
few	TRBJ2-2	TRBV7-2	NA	CASSFWVRAGELFF	TGTGCCAGCAGCTTTTGGGTTAGGGCCGGGGAGCTGTTTTTT
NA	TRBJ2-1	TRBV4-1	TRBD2	CASSQNSGGGYNEQFF	TGCGCCAGCAGCCAAAATAGCGGGGGTGGCTACAATGAGCAGTTCTTC
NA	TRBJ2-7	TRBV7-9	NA	CASSLRDVSYEQYF	TGTGCCAGCAGCCTCCGGGACGTCTCCTACGAGCAGTACTTC
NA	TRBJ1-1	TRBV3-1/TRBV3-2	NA	CASSHAGQSTYF	TGTGCCAGCAGCCACGCCGGACAGAGTACTTACTTT
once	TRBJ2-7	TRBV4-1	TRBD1	CASSQRIQGAKDYEQYF	TGCGCCAGCAGCCAAAGGATACAGGGGGCAAAAGACTACGAGCAGTACTTC
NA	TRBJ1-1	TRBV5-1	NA	CASSSIGGAEAFF	TGCGCCAGCAGCTCCATCGGGGGGGCTGAAGCTTTCTTT
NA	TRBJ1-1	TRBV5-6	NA	CASSWGGHQAFF	TGTGCCAGCAGCTGGGGGGGACATCAGGCTTTCTTT
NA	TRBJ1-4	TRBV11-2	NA	CASSPREGDYGEKLFF	TGTGCCAGCAGCCCTCGTGAGGGGGATTACGGAGAAAAACTGTTTTTT
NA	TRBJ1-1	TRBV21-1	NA	CASSKVYSGNPISEAFF	TGTGCCAGCAGCAAAGTATATTCGGGGAACCCAATTAGTGAAGCTTTCTTT
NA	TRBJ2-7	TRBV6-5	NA	CASSYDSSYEQYF	TGTGCCAGCAGTTACGACAGTTCCTACGAGCAGTACTTC